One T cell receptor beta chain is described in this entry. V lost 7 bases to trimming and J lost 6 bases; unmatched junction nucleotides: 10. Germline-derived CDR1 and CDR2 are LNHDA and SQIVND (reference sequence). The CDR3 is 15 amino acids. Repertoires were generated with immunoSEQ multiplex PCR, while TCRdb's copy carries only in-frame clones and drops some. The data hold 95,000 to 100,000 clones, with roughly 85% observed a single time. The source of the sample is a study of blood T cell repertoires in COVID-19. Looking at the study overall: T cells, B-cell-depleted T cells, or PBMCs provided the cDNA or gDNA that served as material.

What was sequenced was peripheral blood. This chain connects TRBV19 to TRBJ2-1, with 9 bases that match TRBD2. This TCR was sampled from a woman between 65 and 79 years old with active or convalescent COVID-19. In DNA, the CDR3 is TGTGCCAGTACCAAACGGGCGGGAGGGCTCAATGAGCAGTTCTTC. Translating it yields CASTKRAGGLNEQFF.